The T cell receptor (beta chain) described here comes from a study of cytomegalovirus exposure and HLA in healthy donors. A multiplex PCR was run with 60 Vbeta primers and 13 Jbeta primers. The protocol was immunoSEQ multiplex PCR, while the TCRdb copy is restricted to in-frame clones and leaves out a portion. The sample carries about 93,000 clones, just over 75% recorded once. Study results and limitations: A later analysis revealed that TCR association rates differed between HLA loci, peaking at DRB1 and bottoming out at HLA-C. Among TCR sequences, most were rare, though some public TCRs appeared in many donors. Available immune exposure information was restricted to CMV serostatus only.

Trimming pared 7 bases from V and 6 bases from J, leaving 23 bases between. Germline CDR1 is SGHDT and CDR2 is YYEEEE. There are 16 residues in the CDR3. In regard to this clone: What it binds is not known.

The source of this sequence is a man aged 30-40 years in good health and CMV-seronegative. The sample taken for sequencing was PBMCs. This chain links TRBV5-6 with TRBJ1-5, with D tentatively TRBD1 (5 bases). The CDR3 nucleotides are TGTGCCAGCTCCGGGCAGGGCCTCAAGGTAAGTCAGCCCCAGCATTTT. Amino acids: CASSGQGLKVSQPQHF.